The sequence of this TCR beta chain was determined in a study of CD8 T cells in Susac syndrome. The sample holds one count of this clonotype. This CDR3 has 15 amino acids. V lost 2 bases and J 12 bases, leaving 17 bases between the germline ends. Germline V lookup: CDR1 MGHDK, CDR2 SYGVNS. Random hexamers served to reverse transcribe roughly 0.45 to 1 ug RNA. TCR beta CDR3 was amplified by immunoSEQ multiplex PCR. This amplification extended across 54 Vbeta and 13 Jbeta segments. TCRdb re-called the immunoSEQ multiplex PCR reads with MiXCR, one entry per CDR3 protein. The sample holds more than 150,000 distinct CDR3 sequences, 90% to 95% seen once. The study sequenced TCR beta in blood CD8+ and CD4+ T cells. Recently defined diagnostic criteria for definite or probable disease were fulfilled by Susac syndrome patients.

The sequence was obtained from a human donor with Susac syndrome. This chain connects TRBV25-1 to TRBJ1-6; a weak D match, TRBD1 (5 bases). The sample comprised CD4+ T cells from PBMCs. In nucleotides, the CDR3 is TGTGCCAGCAGTGAAGCCTCGGGGGGGGTGGGACCCCTCCACTTT. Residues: CASSEASGGVGPLHF.